Here is one TCR beta chain with its context. No antigen is known for it. This sample stems from a study of beta chain features in type 1 diabetes. About the study: Age, gender, cell numbers and subset yield matched between patients and controls. Across all samples, some 110 million sorted cells were examined.

Study-wide points: Sequencing of cDNA might inflate the share of cells that strongly express TCR.

All of the isolated RNA was reverse transcribed, so expressed TCRB transcripts were sequenced. Profiling relied on immunoSEQ multiplex PCR, and the TCRdb table lists in-frame clones only, not all of them. The data show about 330,000 clones, about 11% seen once. Germline V CDR1 and CDR2: MNHNY, SVGAGI (reference sequence). The CDR3 extends over 13 amino acids. Trimming shortened V by 6 bases and J by 4 bases, and 13 bases separated the two germline ends. A single heparinised blood sample, averaging around 120 mL, was obtained per donor. This receptor was identified in a woman in her 30s in good health. V gene TRBV6-6 combines with J gene TRBJ2-7; the D gene is possibly TRBD1 (6 bases). Sequences were obtained from naive CD4+ T cells from blood. CDR3: CASRQNTGYEQYF. The CDR3, as DNA: TGTGCCAGCAGACAGAATACAGGGTACGAGCAGTACTTC.